Shown below are 19 T cell receptor beta chains from a single sample sequenced in a study of TIL therapy for anti-PD-1-resistant metastatic lung cancer. Time point here: pre-treatment sample, taken before nivolumab and TIL therapy. Sequencing used immunoSEQ v3. Clones were read by immunoSEQ multiplex PCR, and TCRdb kept only the in-frame ones, dropping some. The sample holds some 57,000 clones, 87% seen once. This sample comprised blood, obtained at baseline. The receptor source for this set is a person between 25 and 79 years old with non-small cell lung cancer.

This clone appeared once. The chain carries TRBV7-9 and TRBJ2-3, with D perhaps TRBD1 (5 bases). Germline CDR1 is SEHNR and CDR2 is FQNEAQ (reference sequence). The CDR3 loop spans 15 amino acids. Trimming left V 3 bases short and J 3 bases short, with 13 bases between. In DNA form, the CDR3 reads TGTGCCAGCAGCTTTTTTTCAGGGATTACAGATACGCAGTATTTT. Protein product: CASSFFSGITDTQYF.

J is TRBJ1-6 and V is TRBV11-2, with a possible D match to TRBD1 (6 bases). There are 16 residues in the CDR3. Germline lookup yields CDR1 SGHAT and CDR2 FQNNGV. V was cut by 3 bases and J by 7 bases, with 16 bases left in between. CDR3 residues: CASSFGSGGANSPLHF. CDR3 nucleotides: TGTGCCAGCAGCTTTGGGAGCGGGGGCGCGAATTCACCCCTCCACTTT. Using reference TRBV11-2 and TRBJ1-6 for the parts outside the CDR3, the full variable domain is EAGVAQSPRYKIIEKRQSVAFWCNPISGHATLYWYQQILGQGPKLLIQFQNNGVVDDSQLPKDRFSAERLKGVDSTLKIQPAKLEDSAVYLCASSFGSGGANSPLHFGNGTRLTVT.

The CDR3 reads CASSQAWGGTDTQYF. As DNA, the CDR3 is TGTGCCAGCAGCCAAGCGTGGGGGGGCACAGATACGCAGTATTTT. V usage is TRBV9 and J usage is TRBJ2-3; a weak D match, TRBD2 (6 bases). Germline V gene lookup returns CDR1 SGDLS and CDR2 YYNGEE. CDR3 length equals 15 residues. Trimming removed 4 bases from V and 1 base from J, with 13 bases in between.

The rearrangement uses TRBV5-1 and TRBJ2-2; 7 positions agree with TRBD1. The V segment lost 3 bases and the J segment 1 base; nucleotides outside the gene matches: 6. CDR3 length: 16 amino acids. Germline-derived CDR1 and CDR2 are SGHRS and YFSETQ. CDR3 protein: CASSSETGWNTGELFF. As DNA, the CDR3 is TGCGCCAGCAGCTCAGAGACAGGGTGGAACACCGGGGAGCTGTTTTTT. The complete variable domain, with remaining parts taken from reference TRBV5-1 and TRBJ2-2, reads KAGVTQTPRYLIKTRGQQVTLSCSPISGHRSVSWYQQTPGQGLQFLFEYFSETQRNKGNFPGRFSGRQFSNSRSEMNVSTLELGDSALYLCASSSETGWNTGELFFGEGSRLTVL.

This clone was counted only a few times. The chain combines TRBV4-2 with TRBJ1-5; 7 positions match TRBD1. Germline V gives CDR1 LGHNA, CDR2 YNFKEQ. The CDR3 contains 14 residues. V shed 1 base and J 5 bases; nucleotides not matched to a gene: 2. CDR3: CASSQGQGDQPQHF. Written as DNA, the CDR3 is TGTGCCAGCAGCCAAGGACAGGGCGATCAGCCCCAGCATTTT.

The chain has TRBV5-5 and TRBJ2-1; D is tentatively TRBD1 or TRBD2 (6 bases each). Per the germline V gene, CDR1 is SGHKS and CDR2 is YYEKEE (reference sequence). V lost 1 base to trimming and J lost 8 bases, with 13 bases between them. The CDR3 sequence is 14 residues long. Here the CDR3 DNA reads TGTGCCAGCAGCTTGTGGCCGGGGGCAGATGAGCAGTTCTTC. Translation: CASSLWPGADEQFF.

This sequence joins TRBV19 and TRBJ1-2; weak D call: TRBD1 (5 bases). CDR1 and CDR2 (germline): LNHDA, SQIVND (reference sequence). The germline V and J ends were trimmed by 7 bases and 3 bases, with 18 bases remaining between them. The CDR3 contains 15 residues. The CDR3 nucleotides are TGTGCCAGTAATAGAAACACTGGGGCCTACTATGGCTACACCTTC. As protein: CASNRNTGAYYGYTF. The complete variable domain, with remaining parts taken from reference TRBV19 and TRBJ1-2, reads DGGITQSPKYLFRKEGQNVTLSCEQNLNHDAMYWYRQDPGQGLRLIYYSQIVNDFQKGDIAEGYSVSREKKESFPLTVTSAQKNPTAFYLCASNRNTGAYYGYTFGSGTRLTVV.

The V gene is TRBV11-2, the J gene TRBJ2-7; D perhaps matches TRBD2 (7 bases). CDR3 length: 14 amino acids. The germline V gene has CDR1 SGHAT and CDR2 FQNNGV. V was cut by 1 base and J by 5 bases, with 12 bases left in between. The CDR3 DNA follows: TGTGCCAGCAGCTTAGTAGGGGGGGTCAACGAGCAGTACTTC. Translation: CASSLVGGVNEQYF.

The gene calls are TRBV6-2 or TRBV6-3 and TRBJ2-3, with 10 bases matching TRBD2. There are 16 residues in the CDR3. V lost 4 bases and J lost 4; bases outside the gene matches: 8. Germline lookup yields CDR1 MNHEY and CDR2 SVGEGT. The CDR3 sequence: CASSWPQAGGSDTQYF. The CDR3 DNA follows: TGTGCCAGCAGTTGGCCTCAAGCGGGAGGGTCAGATACGCAGTATTTT.

V is TRBV9 and J is TRBJ1-1, with a tentative D call TRBD1 (5 bases). The CDR3 loop spans 15 amino acids. Trimming took off 2 bases at V and 3 bases at J, with 14 bases between the two ends. CDR1 and CDR2 (germline): SGDLS, YYNGEE. This chain's CDR3 is CASSVFGTDDTEAFF. The CDR3 coding sequence is TGTGCCAGCAGCGTCTTCGGGACGGACGACACTGAAGCTTTCTTT.

This clone was seen just once. CDR3 amino acids: CASSQGPWETQYF. The CDR3 DNA reads as TGTGCCAGCAGCCAGGGACCTTGGGAGACCCAGTACTTC. V is TRBV27 and J is TRBJ2-5; D tentatively fits TRBD1 or TRBD2 (5 bases each). CDR3 length equals 13 residues. The V and J ends lost 6 bases and 5 bases respectively, with 13 bases between them. Germline V gene sequence: CDR1 MNHEY, CDR2 SMNVEV (reference sequence).

The chain employs TRBV21-1 and TRBJ1-1. TRBV21-1 is recorded as a pseudogene. The CDR3 is 17 residues long. CDR3 region: CASSKEGGLQMNTEAFF. Here the CDR3 DNA reads TGTGCCAGCAGCAAAGAGGGAGGGCTCCAGATGAACACTGAAGCTTTCTTT.

This clone was detected once. The chain links TRBV20-1 to TRBJ1-1; D remains ambiguous. Trimming pared 3 bases from V and 1 base from J, leaving 6 bases between. Germline-derived CDR1 and CDR2 are DFQATT and SNEGSKA (reference sequence). CDR3 size: 12 residues. The CDR3 DNA reads TGCAGTGCTAGTGGAGGGAACACTGAAGCTTTCTTT. Amino acid sequence: CSASGGNTEAFF.

V and J are TRBV12-5 and TRBJ2-1; the match to TRBD2 covers 13 bases. Germline CDR1 and CDR2: LGHNT and FRNRAP. This CDR3 region has 15 residues. The V gene end was trimmed by 4 bases and the J gene end by 7 bases; junction bases not matched to a gene: 4. CDR3 sequence (DNA): TGTGCTAGTGGTTCCGGACTAGCGGGAGATAATGAGCAGTTCTTC. Its protein is CASGSGLAGDNEQFF.

Here the CDR3 reads CASSDYSTAGSSYNEQFF. CDR3 coding DNA: TGTGCCAGCAGTGACTATTCGACAGCGGGGAGCTCCTACAATGAGCAGTTCTTC. The chain uses TRBV6-2 or TRBV6-3 and TRBJ2-1; 7 nucleotides line up with TRBD2. The germline V gene has CDR1 MNHEY and CDR2 SVGEGT. The V gene end was trimmed by 5 bases and the J gene end by 0 bases; junction bases not matched to a gene: 13. CDR3 length: 18 amino acids.

This CDR3 is CASSELAGGPFSSYEQYF. CDR3 DNA sequence: TGTGCCAGCAGCGAACTAGCGGGAGGGCCTTTTAGTTCCTACGAGCAGTACTTC. This chain connects TRBV9 to TRBJ2-7; 13 bases map to TRBD2. The CDR3 runs to 18 residues. Germline V gene data show CDR1 as SGDLS and CDR2 as YYNGEE. V gave up 3 bases and J gave up 1 base; unmatched junction bases: 10. The entire variable domain, with the rest obtained from reference TRBV9 and TRBJ2-7, is as follows: DSGVTQTPKHLITATGQRVTLRCSPRSGDLSVYWYQQSLDQGLQFLIQYYNGEERAKGNILERFSAQQFPDLHSELNLSSLELGDSALYFCASSELAGGPFSSYEQYFGPGTRLTVT.

This clone was observed once. The chain combines TRBV27 with TRBJ2-2; D is unresolved. Germline CDR1 MNHEY, CDR2 SMNVEV (reference sequence). CDR3 length: 15 residues. The germline V and J ends were trimmed by 7 bases and 3 bases, with 15 bases remaining between them. The CDR3 DNA reads TGTGCCAGCACCCGTGGCAGCCTCTACACCGGGGAGCTGTTTTTT. This sequence encodes CASTRGSLYTGELFF.

This chain links TRBV5-8 with TRBJ2-3, with a weak D call TRBD1 (6 bases). CDR1 and CDR2 (germline): SGHTS, YDEGEE. V was cut by 2 bases and J by 3 bases, with 13 bases left in between. The CDR3 runs 15 residues. CDR3 bases: TGTGCCAGCAGCTTCTTACAGGGTCAGACAGATACGCAGTATTTT. Translated: CASSFLQGQTDTQYF.

The table lists this clone with a count of one. The rearrangement joins TRBV7-3 to TRBJ2-5, with 8 bases matching TRBD2. The CDR3 is 13 residues long. The V and J ends lost 5 bases and 4 bases, in that order; junction bases with no gene match: 3. The germline gives CDR1 SGHTA, CDR2 FQGTGA. The CDR3 DNA is TGTGCCAGCAGCCCGGGGGGGCCAGAGACCCAGTACTTC. It is translated as CASSPGGPETQYF. Drawing the rest from reference TRBV7-3 and TRBJ2-5, the complete variable domain is GAGVSQTPSNKVTEKGKYVELRCDPISGHTALYWYRQSLGQGPEFLIYFQGTGAADDSGLPNDRFFAVRPEGSVSTLKIQRTERGDSAVYLCASSPGGPETQYFGPGTRLLVL.